Listed below are T cell receptor beta chains from one sample, sequenced in a study of T cell repertoires in cytomegalovirus infection. A single record per CDR3 protein comes from TCRdb applying MiXCR to the reads. The data contain under 150,000 distinct CDR3 sequences, more than 30% of them singletons. No antigens are known for them. The sequencing used CD8+ T cells from cultured PBMCs, collected from culture after CMV antigen stimulation. These TCRs come from a human donor in good health (CMV status not recorded). Some clones in this sample may be carry-over from other donors' samples. Both conserved end residues are part of each CDR3. A D gene is named only where the DNA matches it firmly. Clone size is shown for a subset of rows, as once, few, many or a class of expanded clone.

v_call: TRBV12-3/TRBV12-4; j_call: TRBJ2-3; d_call: .; clone_size: .; cdr3_nt: TGTGCCAGCAGTTACGGGGCGGGGAACACAGATACGCAGTATTTT; cdr3_aa: CASSYGAGNTDTQYF
v_call: TRBV4-1; j_call: TRBJ1-1; d_call: .; clone_size: many; cdr3_nt: TGCGCCAGCAGCTCCCGGGGAGGGAGAACTGAAGCTTTCTTT; cdr3_aa: CASSSRGGRTEAFF
v_call: TRBV11-3; j_call: TRBJ1-1; d_call: .; clone_size: few; cdr3_nt: TGTGCCAGCAGCTTAGATCTTAATCGGGCAGGGGACCGTATGAACACTGAAGCTTTCTTT; cdr3_aa: CASSLDLNRAGDRMNTEAFF
v_call: TRBV6-6; j_call: TRBJ2-7; d_call: TRBD1; clone_size: few; cdr3_nt: TGTGCCAGCAGGGAGGGACAGGTCTTCTCCTACGAGCAGTACTTC; cdr3_aa: CASREGQVFSYEQYF
v_call: TRBV7-9; j_call: TRBJ2-1; d_call: TRBD1; clone_size: many; cdr3_nt: TGTGCCAGCAGCTCGACAGGGCCCGCCTACAATGAGCAGTTCTTC; cdr3_aa: CASSSTGPAYNEQFF
v_call: TRBV28; j_call: TRBJ2-3; d_call: TRBD2; clone_size: .; cdr3_nt: TGTGCCAGCAGTTTATTAAGTCCGACTAGCGAAGATACGCAGTATTTT; cdr3_aa: CASSLLSPTSEDTQYF
v_call: TRBV4-1; j_call: TRBJ2-1; d_call: .; clone_size: many; cdr3_nt: TGCGCCAGCAGCCAAACCTCGGGACAAGACAATGAGCAGTTCTTC; cdr3_aa: CASSQTSGQDNEQFF
v_call: TRBV20-1; j_call: TRBJ2-7; d_call: .; clone_size: few; cdr3_nt: TGCAGTGCTAGAGATTCGGAGAGGGAAGTGACCTACGAGCAGTACTTC; cdr3_aa: CSARDSEREVTYEQYF
v_call: TRBV29-1; j_call: TRBJ2-1; d_call: .; clone_size: .; cdr3_nt: TGCAGCTCCGAGTCGGACAATGAGCAGTTCTTC; cdr3_aa: CSSESDNEQFF
v_call: TRBV7-2; j_call: TRBJ2-5; d_call: .; clone_size: many; cdr3_nt: TGTGCCAGCAGCTACCTAGCAGCCCAAGAGACCCAGTACTTC; cdr3_aa: CASSYLAAQETQYF
v_call: TRBV18; j_call: TRBJ2-5; d_call: .; clone_size: few; cdr3_nt: TGTGCCAGCTCACCACAGGGCGCGGGAGAGACCCAGTACTTC; cdr3_aa: CASSPQGAGETQYF
v_call: TRBV6-5; j_call: TRBJ1-6; d_call: .; clone_size: .; cdr3_nt: TGTGCCAGCCACTGGACACGACTGAGTAATTCACCCCTCCACTTT; cdr3_aa: CASHWTRLSNSPLHF
v_call: TRBV6-2/TRBV6-3; j_call: TRBJ2-1; d_call: TRBD2; clone_size: .; cdr3_nt: TGTGCCAGCAGTTACGCGACAAGTAGACTAGCGGGGGACTCCTACAATGAGCAGTTCTTC; cdr3_aa: CASSYATSRLAGDSYNEQFF
v_call: TRBV27; j_call: TRBJ2-3; d_call: .; clone_size: many; cdr3_nt: TGTGCCAGCAGTCCGACAGGGGGGGTAGCGGGGACGTGGGATACGCAGTATTTT; cdr3_aa: CASSPTGGVAGTWDTQYF
v_call: TRBV4-1; j_call: TRBJ2-6; d_call: .; clone_size: few; cdr3_nt: TGCGCCAGCAGCCAAGACCAGGGGACTGGGGCCAACGTCCTGACTTTC; cdr3_aa: CASSQDQGTGANVLTF
v_call: TRBV7-2; j_call: TRBJ2-5; d_call: TRBD2; clone_size: many; cdr3_nt: TGTGCCACCCAACTAGCGGGAGGGGAGACCCAGTACTTC; cdr3_aa: CATQLAGGETQYF
v_call: TRBV18; j_call: TRBJ2-1; d_call: .; clone_size: .; cdr3_nt: TGTGCCAGCTCAGGTACAGCTGAGCAGTTCTTC; cdr3_aa: CASSGTAEQFF
v_call: TRBV19; j_call: TRBJ2-1; d_call: .; clone_size: many; cdr3_nt: TGTGCCAGTAGTATGGGGCTTGAGCAGTTCTTC; cdr3_aa: CASSMGLEQFF
v_call: TRBV5-5; j_call: TRBJ2-5; d_call: .; clone_size: few; cdr3_nt: TGTGCCAGCAGCTTGGTTAGACAGGAAGCCCAAGAGACCCAGTACTTC; cdr3_aa: CASSLVRQEAQETQYF
v_call: TRBV7-2; j_call: TRBJ2-1; d_call: .; clone_size: many; cdr3_nt: TGTGCCAGCAGTTTTCGACGGGGGAACGCGGGAAATGAGCAGTTCTTC; cdr3_aa: CASSFRRGNAGNEQFF
v_call: TRBV6-6; j_call: TRBJ2-3; d_call: TRBD2; clone_size: many; cdr3_nt: TGTGCCAGCAGGCTTTACACACTAGCGGGGGGTAGAGATACGCAGTATTTT; cdr3_aa: CASRLYTLAGGRDTQYF
v_call: TRBV20-1; j_call: TRBJ1-4; d_call: .; clone_size: .; cdr3_nt: TGCAGTGCTAGAAGTTTAGGACCCCGCGAAAAACTGTTTTTT; cdr3_aa: CSARSLGPREKLFF
v_call: TRBV6-2/TRBV6-3; j_call: TRBJ1-1; d_call: .; clone_size: .; cdr3_nt: TGTGCCAGCAGTCCTAGCGCGGGGCTGAACACTGAAGCTTTCTTT; cdr3_aa: CASSPSAGLNTEAFF
v_call: TRBV29-1; j_call: TRBJ1-1; d_call: TRBD1; clone_size: .; cdr3_nt: TGCAGCACCCGGACAGGGGAGTTCACTGAAGCTTTCTTT; cdr3_aa: CSTRTGEFTEAFF
v_call: TRBV7-6; j_call: TRBJ1-1; d_call: .; clone_size: .; cdr3_nt: TGTGCCAGCAGCTTAGTGGGCGGTCCGAGCACTGAAGCTTTCTTT; cdr3_aa: CASSLVGGPSTEAFF
v_call: TRBV25-1; j_call: TRBJ2-7; d_call: .; clone_size: .; cdr3_nt: TGTGCCAGCAGTGGGCCGTACGAGCAGTACTTC; cdr3_aa: CASSGPYEQYF
v_call: TRBV7-3; j_call: TRBJ1-1; d_call: .; clone_size: .; cdr3_nt: TGTGCCAGCAGCTCCCACGACCCGGATGAAGCTTTCTTT; cdr3_aa: CASSSHDPDEAFF
v_call: TRBV7-6; j_call: TRBJ2-1; d_call: TRBD1; clone_size: few; cdr3_nt: TGTGCCAGCAGCGCCTTCGGACAGGGGCCGAGCTCCTACAATGAGCAGTTCTTC; cdr3_aa: CASSAFGQGPSSYNEQFF
v_call: TRBV12-3/TRBV12-4; j_call: TRBJ2-6; d_call: .; clone_size: .; cdr3_nt: TGTGCCAGCAGTTTCGACAGTGCTGGGGCCAACGTCCTGACTTTC; cdr3_aa: CASSFDSAGANVLTF
v_call: TRBV10-3; j_call: TRBJ2-7; d_call: TRBD1; clone_size: many; cdr3_nt: TGTGCCATCAGTGATCCCGGGACAGGAGTGTACGAGCAGTACTTC; cdr3_aa: CAISDPGTGVYEQYF
v_call: TRBV4-3; j_call: TRBJ2-5; d_call: .; clone_size: few; cdr3_nt: TGCGCCAGCAGCCACGGTCCCAGGGGCCAAGAGACCCAGTACTTC; cdr3_aa: CASSHGPRGQETQYF
v_call: TRBV11-3; j_call: TRBJ2-1; d_call: TRBD1; clone_size: few; cdr3_nt: TGTGCCAGCAGCTCAGGGACAGGGTTTGATGAGCAGTTCTTC; cdr3_aa: CASSSGTGFDEQFF
v_call: TRBV6-8; j_call: TRBJ1-5; d_call: .; clone_size: .; cdr3_nt: TGTGCCAGCAGCCTGGTTATTGGCCAGCCCCAGCATTTT; cdr3_aa: CASSLVIGQPQHF
v_call: TRBV10-3; j_call: TRBJ2-5; d_call: .; clone_size: few; cdr3_nt: TGTGCCATCAGTCCATTCGACAGGAGGGAAGAGACCCAGTACTTC; cdr3_aa: CAISPFDRREETQYF
v_call: TRBV4-1; j_call: TRBJ1-4; d_call: .; clone_size: .; cdr3_nt: TGCGCCAGCAGCCAAGATGTGGGAGAAGAAAAACTGTTTTTT; cdr3_aa: CASSQDVGEEKLFF
v_call: TRBV5-4; j_call: TRBJ2-7; d_call: .; clone_size: .; cdr3_nt: TGTGCCAGCAGCGCCGGGACGGGGAGCTCCTACGAGCAGTACTTC; cdr3_aa: CASSAGTGSSYEQYF
v_call: TRBV29-1; j_call: TRBJ2-2; d_call: .; clone_size: .; cdr3_nt: TGCAGCGTTGAATCTAGGGGCATGAACACCGGGGAGCTGTTTTTT; cdr3_aa: CSVESRGMNTGELFF
v_call: TRBV4-1; j_call: TRBJ1-1; d_call: .; clone_size: .; cdr3_nt: TGCGCCAGCAGCCAGGTGGGACCGAACACTGAAGCTTTCTTT; cdr3_aa: CASSQVGPNTEAFF
v_call: TRBV7-2; j_call: TRBJ2-2; d_call: TRBD1; clone_size: many; cdr3_nt: TGTGCCAGCAGCGCGCGACAGGGGGCGGGCGGGGAGCTGTTTTTT; cdr3_aa: CASSARQGAGGELFF
v_call: TRBV6-5; j_call: TRBJ1-3; d_call: .; clone_size: many; cdr3_nt: TGTGCCAGCAGTTACTCGATCGGAAACACCATATATTTT; cdr3_aa: CASSYSIGNTIYF
v_call: TRBV5-1; j_call: TRBJ2-3; d_call: TRBD2; clone_size: .; cdr3_nt: TGCGCCAGGAGACTAGCGGGGGGACGGAAGCCGCCGCCTAGCACAGATACGCAGTATTTT; cdr3_aa: CARRLAGGRKPPPSTDTQYF
v_call: TRBV6-8; j_call: TRBJ1-2; d_call: .; clone_size: .; cdr3_nt: TGTGCCAGCAGGCCCGGGCAGGGCCGAGGCTACACCTTC; cdr3_aa: CASRPGQGRGYTF
v_call: TRBV7-3; j_call: TRBJ1-1; d_call: TRBD1; clone_size: few; cdr3_nt: TGTGCCAGCAGCTTAACGGGGACAGGGCTAATGAACACTGAAGCTTTCTTT; cdr3_aa: CASSLTGTGLMNTEAFF
v_call: TRBV7-9; j_call: TRBJ2-7; d_call: TRBD1; clone_size: .; cdr3_nt: TGTGCCAGCAGCCCCCGGGACAGGTTATACGAGCAGTACTTC; cdr3_aa: CASSPRDRLYEQYF
v_call: TRBV7-6; j_call: TRBJ2-1; d_call: TRBD2; clone_size: many; cdr3_nt: TGTGCCAGCAGCTTAGCTTGGGGTAGCGGGGGGTCCAAGTACAATGAGCAGTTCTTC; cdr3_aa: CASSLAWGSGGSKYNEQFF
v_call: TRBV14; j_call: TRBJ2-1; d_call: .; clone_size: few; cdr3_nt: TGTGCCAGCAGCCACCTCGACCTGACAGATAGCCCCGACAATGAGCAGTTCTTC; cdr3_aa: CASSHLDLTDSPDNEQFF
v_call: TRBV12-3/TRBV12-4; j_call: TRBJ1-4; d_call: .; clone_size: .; cdr3_nt: TGTGCCAGCAGCCGACGCAGTGCAACTAATGAAAAACTGTTTTTT; cdr3_aa: CASSRRSATNEKLFF
v_call: TRBV7-8; j_call: TRBJ1-1; d_call: .; clone_size: many; cdr3_nt: TGTGCCAGCAGCTTTGGGGGCATGAACACTGAAGCTTTCTTT; cdr3_aa: CASSFGGMNTEAFF
v_call: TRBV6-5; j_call: TRBJ2-2; d_call: TRBD2; clone_size: .; cdr3_nt: TGTGCCAGCAGTTTATCCCCTCAGGGACTAGCGGGGAGGGACACCGGGGAGCTGTTTTTT; cdr3_aa: CASSLSPQGLAGRDTGELFF
v_call: TRBV19; j_call: TRBJ1-2; d_call: .; clone_size: .; cdr3_nt: TGTGCCAGTAGTATATGGGTTGGCCCGCAAGCTTTAGGCTACACCTTC; cdr3_aa: CASSIWVGPQALGYTF
v_call: TRBV7-9; j_call: TRBJ2-5; d_call: TRBD2; clone_size: many; cdr3_nt: TGTGCCAGCAGTCGGATGACTAGCGGGGAGCCCTTCGAGGAGACCCAGTACTTC; cdr3_aa: CASSRMTSGEPFEETQYF
v_call: TRBV4-3; j_call: TRBJ2-2; d_call: .; clone_size: .; cdr3_nt: TGCGCCAGCAGCCAACCAGGGCACGGGGAGCTGTTTTTT; cdr3_aa: CASSQPGHGELFF
v_call: TRBV5-1; j_call: TRBJ1-1; d_call: .; clone_size: many; cdr3_nt: TGCGCCAGCAGCATGAATGGTGGCCGGAACACTGAAGCTTTCTTT; cdr3_aa: CASSMNGGRNTEAFF
v_call: TRBV11-2; j_call: TRBJ2-2; d_call: .; clone_size: .; cdr3_nt: TGTGCCAGCAGCTTAGGTTTCCTCGGGGAGCTGTTTTTT; cdr3_aa: CASSLGFLGELFF
v_call: TRBV3-1; j_call: TRBJ1-2; d_call: .; clone_size: .; cdr3_nt: TGTGCCAGCAGCCAAGAAGGCGGAGGGGGTGACGGCTACACCTTC; cdr3_aa: CASSQEGGGGDGYTF
v_call: TRBV11-2; j_call: TRBJ2-1; d_call: .; clone_size: few; cdr3_nt: TGTGCCAGCAGCTCCGACAGGAGCTCCTACAATGAGCAGTTCTTC; cdr3_aa: CASSSDRSSYNEQFF
v_call: TRBV12-3/TRBV12-4; j_call: TRBJ2-2; d_call: TRBD1; clone_size: many; cdr3_nt: TGTGCCAGCTCTGGACAGGCGAACACCGGGGAGCTGTTTTTT; cdr3_aa: CASSGQANTGELFF